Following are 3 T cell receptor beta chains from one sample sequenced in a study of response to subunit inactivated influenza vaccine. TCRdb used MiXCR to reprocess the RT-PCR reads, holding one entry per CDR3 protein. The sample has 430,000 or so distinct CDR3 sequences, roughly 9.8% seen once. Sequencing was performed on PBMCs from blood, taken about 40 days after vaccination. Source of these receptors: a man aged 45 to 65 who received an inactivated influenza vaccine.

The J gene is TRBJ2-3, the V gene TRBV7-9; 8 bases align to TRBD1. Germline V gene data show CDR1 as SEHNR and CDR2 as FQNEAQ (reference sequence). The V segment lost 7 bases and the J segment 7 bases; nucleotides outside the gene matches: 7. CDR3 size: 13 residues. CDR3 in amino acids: CASTGQVRHTQYF. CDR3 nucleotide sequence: TGTGCCAGCACGGGACAGGTTCGCCATACGCAGTATTTT.

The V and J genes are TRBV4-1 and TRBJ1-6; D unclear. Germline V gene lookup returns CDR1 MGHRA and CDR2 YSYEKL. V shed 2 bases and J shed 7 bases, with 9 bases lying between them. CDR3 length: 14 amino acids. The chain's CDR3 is CASSQLRENSPLHF. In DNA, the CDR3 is TGCGCCAGCAGCCAACTCAGAGAGAATTCACCCCTCCACTTT.

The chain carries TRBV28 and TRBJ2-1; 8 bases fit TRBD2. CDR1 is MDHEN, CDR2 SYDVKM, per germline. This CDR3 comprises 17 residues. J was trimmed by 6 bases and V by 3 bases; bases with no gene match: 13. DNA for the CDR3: TGTGCCAGCAGTTTTGGGCGGGGGGCTTTACGGGGCAATGAGCAGTTCTTC. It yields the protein CASSFGRGALRGNEQFF.